This TCR beta chain was observed in a study of vaccination and CD4 T cells after COVID-19. On the study more broadly: Convalescent participants consisted of six males and four females, two being Hispanic. Post-vaccine specimens were obtained a median approximately 70 days after dose two (range 14 to 241). Overlapping peptides covering the spike proteins of SARS-CoV-2, HCoV-NL63, HCoV-OC43 and HCoV-229E were added to stimulate cells. Study results and caveats: From a median of about 20 to 38, SARS-CoV-2-reactive clonotypes increased, though not significantly.

Comment on this clonotype: No antigen is known for it.

Sequenced with the Oncomine TCR Beta short-read assay was DNA taken from cultured CD4+ T cells. TCRdb independently ran MiXCR on the PCR reads; one entry per CDR3 protein. Among some 21,000 distinct CDR3 sequences, 35% to 40% were seen once, and the ten largest hold over 4%. The treatment is: roughly 10-day PBMC culture with coronavirus spike peptide pools or control peptides (ViraFEST assay). Germline CDR1 and CDR2: MNHEY and SVGAGI. With V trimmed by 0 bases and J by 2 bases, 2 bases remained unmatched. This CDR3 is built from 16 residues. The sequence derives from a human donor who had recovered from COVID-19. Sequencing used CD4+ T cells from blood, cultured in vitro, obtained before SARS-CoV-2 vaccination. The rearrangement uses TRBV6-5 and TRBJ1-2; 11 bases fit TRBD1. The CDR3 nucleotides read TGTGCCAGCAGTTACTCCGGGACAGGGGGAAACTATGGCTACACCTTC. Its protein is CASSYSGTGGNYGYTF.